This TCR beta chain is from a study of shared clonotypes between healthy human individuals (dated by TCRdb to 2019 to 2021). Background on the whole study: A few men and two women, aged 18 to 49 years, made up the cohort. For each donor, CD4 naive and CD4 memory were each run on three plates, CD8 naive on two plates, and CD8 memory on one plate. The study deeply sequenced blood TCR repertoires of several healthy adults to estimate repertoire size and the extent of clonotype sharing between individuals. To increase sequencing depth and limit assay-specific biases, different laboratories used diverse techniques to prepare libraries and sequence TCR repertoires. Leukapheresis yielded between about 0.85 and 10 billion PBMCs per donor. General findings and caveats noted by the study authors: Based on pairwise subsampling, the degree of clonotype sharing among donors was expected to be affected by sequencing depth. Approximately 4.8% of naive CD4, around 3.6% of naive CD8, roughly 2.5% of memory CD4, and 0.4% of memory CD8 clonotypes were shared across several donors. Only blood was sampled, and tissue TCR repertoires likely differ from those in blood. Because the study included only a small number of donors, the genetic and exposure-history diversity represented was limited. Compared with non-shared clonotypes, clonotypes shared by all four sorted-subset donors had higher generation probabilities. Estimated clonotype richness was generally larger for naive than for memory subsets. Rarefaction of sorted-subset datasets indicated incomplete sequencing despite the large sequencing depth.

Healthy HIV-negative adults with no recently reported acute infections or vaccinations were included as donors. All donors were Caucasian adults living in Nashville, Tennessee, USA. CD4+ T cells were enriched by magnetic negative selection, after which naive cells were positively selected on CD45RA and the negative fraction was taken as the memory subset. After blood collection by leukapheresis, PBMCs were isolated using Ficoll-Histopaque density gradient centrifugation and then cryopreserved in the vapor phase of liquid nitrogen. Analytical flow cytometry was used to check the purity and quantity of each magnetically sorted T cell population. Each sorted fraction had its genomic DNA isolated and then quantified by UV absorbance on a Nanodrop 2000c. The germline V gene specifies MNHNS as CDR1 and SASEGT as CDR2. The CDR3 covers 16 residues, taking in both the cysteine and the phenylalanine. Left in the record is the CDR3 DNA by itself, 48 bases read in frame from the first base. Trimmed from V: 4 bases; trimmed from J: 3 bases; junction bases lacking a gene match: 7.

As concerns this clone: There is no known antigen for this receptor. No base quality information exists; no much larger clone differs at one position.

Using the deep immunoSEQ assay, multiplex PCR amplified TCR CDR3 regions from genomic DNA. Extracted genomic DNA from each cell subset was spread evenly across all wells of several immunoSEQ 96-well plates, with each plate serving as a replicate. For sorted subsets, about 200 ng genomic DNA, equal to some 28,000 T cell genomes, was loaded into each replicate PCR. Purified libraries were measured with a Qubit 3.0 fluorometer, size-checked on a Bioanalyzer 2100, and measured again with the KAPA Library Quantification kit. A separate single-read 150-cycle Illumina NextSeq 550 flow cell was used to sequence each immunoSEQ 96-well plate. Regarding the original processing steps: Because only junctional sequences without quality scores were contained in the immunoSEQ output, filtering matching that applied to full-length reads could not be performed. To assign V/J genes and CDR3, sequences were annotated against IMGT germline references using PyIR, a Python wrapper for IgBLAST v1.9. Reads with weak V/J assignments (E-value above 1e-6), missing CDR3, stop codons, out-of-frame junctions, or ambiguous translated residues were removed. V3J clonotypes were defined as sequences sharing an identical inferred V gene, J gene, and CDR3 amino acid sequence. Percentage overlap between repertoires was computed as shared unique clonotypes divided by the size of the smaller repertoire. RTK rarefaction, the Chao1 estimator, and Recon v2.1 estimates of unobserved clonotypes were used to assess repertoire richness. Generation probabilities were computed with OLGA for all TCRbeta clonotypes obtained by the gDNA method from several donors. TCRdb limited this immuneACCESS table to in-frame rearrangements with V and J called. A share of clones is missing; checked studies link under half to unresolved V genes, and the rest is unexplained. That table is the source of V, J and clone size, and D and trimming were worked out from the DNA. The table for this sample lists fewer than 2.5 million clones; roughly 93% of them were counted only once. The ten largest clonotypes hold about 0.39% of the sample.

The TCR originated in a man in his late teens or twenties in good health. Some clones in this sample may be carry-over from other donors' samples. The chain employs TRBV6-1 and TRBJ1-4, with 8 central nucleotides matching TRBD1. The sequenced material came from naive CD4+ T cells from PBMCs. The cell subset or site label on this specimen signifies: CD45RA+ positively selected. The DNA sequence is TGTGCCAGCAGTGGGGGACAGGTGTTCTCTAATGAAAAACTGTTTTTT. Its coded protein is CASSGGQVFSNEKLFF.